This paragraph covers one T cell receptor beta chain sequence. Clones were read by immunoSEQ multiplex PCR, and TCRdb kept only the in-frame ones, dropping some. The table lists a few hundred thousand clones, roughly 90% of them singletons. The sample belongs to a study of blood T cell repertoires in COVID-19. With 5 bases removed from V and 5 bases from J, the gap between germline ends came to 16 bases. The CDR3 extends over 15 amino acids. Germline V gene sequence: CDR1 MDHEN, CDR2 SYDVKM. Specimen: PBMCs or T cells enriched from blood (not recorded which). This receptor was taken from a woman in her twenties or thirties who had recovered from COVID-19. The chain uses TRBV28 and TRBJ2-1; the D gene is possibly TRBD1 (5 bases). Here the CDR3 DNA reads TGTGCCAGCAGTGGGCAGGGTTTCGTCCACAATGAGCAGTTCTTC. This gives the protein CASSGQGFVHNEQFF.